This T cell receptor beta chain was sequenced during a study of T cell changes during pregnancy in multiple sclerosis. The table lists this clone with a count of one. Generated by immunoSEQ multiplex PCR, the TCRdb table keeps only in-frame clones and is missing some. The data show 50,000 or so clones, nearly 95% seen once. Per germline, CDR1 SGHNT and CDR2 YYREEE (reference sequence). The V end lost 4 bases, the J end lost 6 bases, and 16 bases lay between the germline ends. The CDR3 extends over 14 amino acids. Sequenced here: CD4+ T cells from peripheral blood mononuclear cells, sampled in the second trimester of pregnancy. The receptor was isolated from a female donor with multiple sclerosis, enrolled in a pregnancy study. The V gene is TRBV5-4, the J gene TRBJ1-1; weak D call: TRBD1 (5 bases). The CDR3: CASSPRGGGPEAFF. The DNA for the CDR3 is TGTGCCAGCAGCCCGCGCGGGGGAGGGCCTGAAGCTTTCTTT.